This TCR beta chain stems from a study of blood T cell repertoires in COVID-19. The CDR3 runs to 13 residues. The germline V and J ends were trimmed by 2 bases and 9 bases, with 14 bases remaining between them. Germline V gene lookup returns CDR1 MNHEY and CDR2 SMNVEV (reference sequence). Cohort allocation depended upon clinical history that participants reported. In the original analysis: The authors estimated nucleated cell counts from reference gene primer amplification. The protocol was immunoSEQ multiplex PCR, while the TCRdb copy is restricted to in-frame clones and leaves out a portion. The DNA gave D and trimming, while V, J and clone size come from that table. The sample includes 200,000 or so clones, more than 65% seen only once; the top ten take around 7%.

The specimen was PBMCs or T cells enriched from blood (not recorded which). The clonotype originates from a man between 40 and 49 years old who had recovered from COVID-19. V and J are TRBV27 and TRBJ2-7; D is possibly TRBD1 (5 bases). The CDR3 region is CASSLGADIGQYF. In DNA form, the CDR3 reads TGTGCCAGCAGTTTAGGGGCAGACATAGGGCAGTACTTC.